The text below deals with one TCR beta chain. The antigen remains undetermined. Produced via immunoSEQ multiplex PCR; TCRdb's table is partial and in-frame only. The sample records approximately 270,000 clones, about 86% being singletons. The data stem from a study of cytomegalovirus exposure and HLA in healthy donors. Whole-study context: Later analysis reported that the 110 or so validation repertoires shared the platform of the approximately 670 first-cohort repertoires. Findings of the study overall: Cytomegalovirus-associated TCR beta chains were listed, numbering more than 150. For most TCR sequences rarity was the rule, although some public TCRs occurred in many donors.

V gave up 2 bases and J gave up 3 bases; unmatched junction bases: 10. Germline-derived CDR1 and CDR2 are GTSNPN and SVGIG (reference sequence). The CDR3 runs to 17 residues. The donors belonged to the approximately 120-subject validation cohort, separate from the roughly 650-subject first cohort. The chain links TRBV30 to TRBJ2-7, with 13 bases aligning to TRBD2. The sequenced sample consisted of PBMCs. This clonotype was obtained from a woman in her late teens or twenties in good health and CMV-seronegative. DNA of the CDR3: TGTGCCTGGAGTTTCACTAGGACTAGCGGGAGTATCTACGAGCAGTACTTC. It codes for CAWSFTRTSGSIYEQYF. The whole variable domain, remainder taken from reference TRBV30 and TRBJ2-7, is SQTIHQWPATLVQPVGSPLSLECTVEGTSNPNLYWYRQAAGRGLQLLFYSVGIGQISSEVPQNLSASRPQDRQFILSSKKLLLSDSGFYLCAWSFTRTSGSIYEQYFGPGTRLTVT.